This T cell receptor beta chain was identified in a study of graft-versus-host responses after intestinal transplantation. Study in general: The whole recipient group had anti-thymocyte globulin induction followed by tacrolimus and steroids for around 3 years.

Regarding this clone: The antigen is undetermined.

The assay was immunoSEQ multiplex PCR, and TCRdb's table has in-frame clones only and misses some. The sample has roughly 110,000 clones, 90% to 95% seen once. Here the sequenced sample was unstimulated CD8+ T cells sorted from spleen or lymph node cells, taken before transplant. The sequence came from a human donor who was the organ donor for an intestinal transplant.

The CDR3 nucleotides read TGCGCCAGCAGCTGGCTCGACCCACCTTCTGGAAACACCATATATTTT. Translation gives CASSWLDPPSGNTIYF. The gene calls are TRBV4-1 and TRBJ1-3; D is unresolved. The CDR3 extends over 16 amino acids. CDR1 is MGHRA and CDR2 is YSYEKL in the germline V gene. With 5 bases removed from V and 1 base from J, the gap between germline ends came to 15 bases.